This T cell receptor beta chain was recorded in a study of blood T cell repertoires in COVID-19. At the level of the study: Sources were T cells, B-cell-depleted T cells, or PBMCs; the material itself was cDNA or gDNA.

The data were produced by immunoSEQ multiplex PCR, yet TCRdb's version contains in-frame clones alone and is incomplete. The sample records a few hundred thousand clones, 70% to 90% being singletons. Clinical histories supplied by participants themselves formed the basis of cohort assignment. The sample consisted of PBMCs or T cells enriched from blood (not recorded which). The receptor's source is a man aged 25-45 years who had recovered from COVID-19.

CDR3 DNA: TGTGCCAGCAGTGAATACGACAGGTTCTATGGCTACACCTTC. Protein: CASSEYDRFYGYTF. This rearrangement joins TRBV6-1 to TRBJ1-2, with D possibly matching TRBD1 (6 bases). V lost 2 bases and J lost 4, with 11 bases in between. CDR3 length: 14 amino acids. In germline, CDR1 is MNHNS, CDR2 SASEGT.